The rows below give T cell receptor beta chains drawn from one sample of a study of monozygotic twins with inflammatory bowel disease. TCRdb reprocessed the 5' RACE reads and keeps a single row for each CDR3 protein, giving no DNA. This repertoire includes under 200,000 distinct CDR3 sequences. Sequencing was done on a sample of blood. The receptors were sampled from a human donor with ulcerative colitis or Crohn's disease, or a healthy co-twin of an affected twin (not recorded which). The CDR3 runs from the conserved cysteine through the conserved F or W.

j_gene,v_gene,len,CDR3aa
TRBJ2-1,TRBV29-1,11,CSGRTGDYEFF
TRBJ2-7,TRBV14,11,CASSQLTEQYF
TRBJ2-7,TRBV15,17,CATSREGTSGRGDEQYF
TRBJ2-7,TRBV20-1,16,CSASGPPNDGDFEQYF
TRBJ2-5,TRBV18,11,CASSPRETQYF
TRBJ1-1,TRBV6-5,18,CASSYSNFFRDSGTEAFF
TRBJ2-2,TRBV9,16,CASSIGTGSHTGELFF
TRBJ2-2,TRBV5-1,15,CASSFGLAGAGELFF
TRBJ1-5,TRBV7-3,13,CASSLMHGQPQHF
TRBJ1-4,TRBV18,17,CASTPERGLTTNEKLFF